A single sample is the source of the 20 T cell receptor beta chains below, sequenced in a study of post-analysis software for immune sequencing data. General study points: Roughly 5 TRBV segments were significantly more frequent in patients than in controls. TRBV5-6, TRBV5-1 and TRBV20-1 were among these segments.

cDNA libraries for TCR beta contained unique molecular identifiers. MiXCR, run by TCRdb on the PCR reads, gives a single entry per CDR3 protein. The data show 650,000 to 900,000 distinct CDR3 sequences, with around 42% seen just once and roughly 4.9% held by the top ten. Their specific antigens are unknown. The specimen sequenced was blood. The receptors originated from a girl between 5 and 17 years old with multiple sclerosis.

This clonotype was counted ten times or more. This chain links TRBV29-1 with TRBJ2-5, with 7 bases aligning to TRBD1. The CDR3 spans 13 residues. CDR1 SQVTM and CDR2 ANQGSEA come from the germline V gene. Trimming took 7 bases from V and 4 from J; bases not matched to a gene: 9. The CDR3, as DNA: TGCAGCGGGACAGGTCCGACGATAGAGACCCAGTACTTC. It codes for CSGTGPTIETQYF.

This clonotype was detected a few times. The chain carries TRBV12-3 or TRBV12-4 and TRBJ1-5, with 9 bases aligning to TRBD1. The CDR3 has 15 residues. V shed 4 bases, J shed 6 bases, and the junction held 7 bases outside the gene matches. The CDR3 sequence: CASSYWTGAIQPQHF. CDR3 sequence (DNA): TGTGCCAGCAGTTACTGGACAGGGGCTATTCAGCCCCAGCATTTT.

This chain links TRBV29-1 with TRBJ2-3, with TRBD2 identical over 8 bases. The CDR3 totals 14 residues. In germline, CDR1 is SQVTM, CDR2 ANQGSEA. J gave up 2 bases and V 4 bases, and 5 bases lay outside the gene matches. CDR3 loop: CSVVGAGVTDTQYF. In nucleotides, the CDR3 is TGCAGCGTTGTGGGAGCGGGAGTCACAGATACGCAGTATTTT.

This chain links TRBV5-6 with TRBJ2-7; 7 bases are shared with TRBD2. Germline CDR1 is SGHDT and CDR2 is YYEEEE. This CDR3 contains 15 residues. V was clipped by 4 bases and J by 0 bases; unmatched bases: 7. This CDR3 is CASSGTSVSSYEQYF. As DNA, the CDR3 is TGTGCCAGCAGCGGAACTAGCGTCAGCTCCTACGAGCAGTACTTC. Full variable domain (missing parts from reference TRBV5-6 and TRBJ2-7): DAGVTQSPTHLIKTRGQQVTLRCSPKSGHDTVSWYQQALGQGPQFIFQYYEEEERQRGNFPDRFSGHQFPNYSSELNVNALLLGDSALYLCASSGTSVSSYEQYFGPGTRLTVT.

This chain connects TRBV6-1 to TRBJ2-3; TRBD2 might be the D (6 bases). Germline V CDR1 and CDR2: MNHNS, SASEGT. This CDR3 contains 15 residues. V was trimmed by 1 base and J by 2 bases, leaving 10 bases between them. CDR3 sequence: CASSEGGGDTDTQYF. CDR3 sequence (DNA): TGTGCCAGCAGTGAAGGGGGAGGAGACACAGATACGCAGTATTTT.

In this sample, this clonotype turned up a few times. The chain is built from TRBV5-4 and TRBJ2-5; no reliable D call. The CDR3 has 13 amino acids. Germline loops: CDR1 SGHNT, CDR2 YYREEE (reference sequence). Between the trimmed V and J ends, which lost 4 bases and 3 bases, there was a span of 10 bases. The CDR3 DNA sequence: TGTGCCAGCAGCCCTGATGAGAAAGAGACCCAGTACTTC. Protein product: CASSPDEKETQYF.

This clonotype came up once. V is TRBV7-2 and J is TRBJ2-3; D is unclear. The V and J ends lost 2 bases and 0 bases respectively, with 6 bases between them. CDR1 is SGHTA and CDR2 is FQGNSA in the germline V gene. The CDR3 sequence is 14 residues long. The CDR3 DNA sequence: TGTGCCAGCAGCTTACCCACTAGCACAGATACGCAGTATTTT. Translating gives CASSLPTSTDTQYF.

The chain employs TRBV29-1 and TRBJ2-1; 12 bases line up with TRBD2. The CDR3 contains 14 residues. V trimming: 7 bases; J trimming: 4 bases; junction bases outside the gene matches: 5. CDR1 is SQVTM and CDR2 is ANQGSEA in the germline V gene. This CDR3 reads CSGGLAGPYNEQFF. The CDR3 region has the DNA TGCAGCGGCGGACTAGCGGGACCGTACAATGAGCAGTTCTTC.

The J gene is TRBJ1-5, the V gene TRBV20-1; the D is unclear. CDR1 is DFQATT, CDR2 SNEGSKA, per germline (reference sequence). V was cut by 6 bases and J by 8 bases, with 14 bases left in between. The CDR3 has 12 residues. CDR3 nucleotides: TGCAGTGCAAATACCCCTGGGGAGCCCCAGCATTTT. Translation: CSANTPGEPQHF.

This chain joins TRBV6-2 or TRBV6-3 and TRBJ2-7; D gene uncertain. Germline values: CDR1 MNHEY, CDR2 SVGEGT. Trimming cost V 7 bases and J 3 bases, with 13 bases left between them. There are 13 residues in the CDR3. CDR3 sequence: CASTFTGYYEQYF. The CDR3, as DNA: TGTGCCAGCACCTTCACCGGGTACTACGAGCAGTACTTC.

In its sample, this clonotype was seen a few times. The CDR3 sequence: CAIGEDTQYF. DNA for the CDR3: TGTGCCATTGGGGAAGATACGCAGTATTTT. V gene TRBV10-3 combines with J gene TRBJ2-3; the D is unclear. Germline CDR1 reads ENHRY; CDR2 reads SYGVKD. Trimming took 9 bases from V and 5 from J, leaving 6 bases between them. This CDR3 contains 10 residues.

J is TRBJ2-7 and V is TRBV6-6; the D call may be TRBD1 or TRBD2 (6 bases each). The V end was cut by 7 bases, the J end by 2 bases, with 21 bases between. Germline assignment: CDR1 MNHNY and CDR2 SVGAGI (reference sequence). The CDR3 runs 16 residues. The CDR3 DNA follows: TGTGCCAGCATCAAACCCAGGGTCGGGGGCCCCTACGAGCAGTACTTC. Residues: CASIKPRVGGPYEQYF.

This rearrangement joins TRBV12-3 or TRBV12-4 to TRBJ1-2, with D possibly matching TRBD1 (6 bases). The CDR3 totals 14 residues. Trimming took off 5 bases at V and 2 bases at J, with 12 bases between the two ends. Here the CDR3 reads CASSRLTGNYGYTF. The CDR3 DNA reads TGTGCCAGCAGTAGACTCACAGGGAACTATGGCTACACCTTC.

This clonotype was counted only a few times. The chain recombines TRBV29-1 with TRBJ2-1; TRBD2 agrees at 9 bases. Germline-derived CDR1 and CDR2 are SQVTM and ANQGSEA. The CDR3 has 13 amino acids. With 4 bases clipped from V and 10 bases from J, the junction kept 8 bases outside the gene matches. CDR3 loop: CSVVASGIWEQFF. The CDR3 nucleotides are TGCAGCGTTGTGGCTAGCGGGATATGGGAGCAGTTCTTC.

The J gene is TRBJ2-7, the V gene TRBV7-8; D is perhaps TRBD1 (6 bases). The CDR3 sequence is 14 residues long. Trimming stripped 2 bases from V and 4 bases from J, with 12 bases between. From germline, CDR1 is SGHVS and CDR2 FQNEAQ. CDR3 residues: CASSLTQTGYEQYF. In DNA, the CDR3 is TGTGCCAGCAGCTTAACCCAGACAGGTTACGAGCAGTACTTC.

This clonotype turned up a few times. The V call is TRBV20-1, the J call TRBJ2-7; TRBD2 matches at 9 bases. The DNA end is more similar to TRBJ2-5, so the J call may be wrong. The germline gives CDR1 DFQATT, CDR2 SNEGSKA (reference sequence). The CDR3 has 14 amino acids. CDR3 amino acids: CSAISGGSLETQYF. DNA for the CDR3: TGCAGTGCTATTAGCGGGGGTTCTTTAGAGACCCAGTACTTC.

The DNA for the CDR3 is TGTGCCAGCAGCGGAACACAGGGGGGAAACACTGAAGCTTTCTTT. It encodes CASSGTQGGNTEAFF. The V call is TRBV9, the J call TRBJ1-1, with 8 bases matching TRBD1. Germline CDR1 SGDLS, CDR2 YYNGEE. Germline trimming cut 3 bases from V and 2 bases from J; bases unmatched to any gene: 6. The CDR3 loop spans 15 amino acids.

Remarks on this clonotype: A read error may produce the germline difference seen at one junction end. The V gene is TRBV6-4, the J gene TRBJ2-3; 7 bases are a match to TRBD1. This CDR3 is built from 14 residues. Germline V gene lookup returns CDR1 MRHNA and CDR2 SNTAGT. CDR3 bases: TGTGCCAGCAGTGAGGGACAGTTCTCAGATACGCACTATTTT. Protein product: CASSEGQFSDTHYF.

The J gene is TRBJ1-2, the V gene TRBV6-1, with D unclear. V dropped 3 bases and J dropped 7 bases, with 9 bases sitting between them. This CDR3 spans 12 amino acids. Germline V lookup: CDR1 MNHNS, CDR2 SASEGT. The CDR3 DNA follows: TGTGCCAGCAGTGATACTGCCGGTGGCTACACCTTC. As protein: CASSDTAGGYTF.

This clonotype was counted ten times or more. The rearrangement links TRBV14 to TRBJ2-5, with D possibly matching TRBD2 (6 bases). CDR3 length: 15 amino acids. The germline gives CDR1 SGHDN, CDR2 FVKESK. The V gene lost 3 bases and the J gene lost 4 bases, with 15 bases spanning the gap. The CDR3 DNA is TGTGCCAGCAGCCACTATCCCGGAGGGCGAGAGACCCAGTACTTC. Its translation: CASSHYPGGRETQYF.